This record concerns one TCR beta chain sequence. The record originates from a study of CD8 T cells in Susac syndrome. An input of about 0.45 to 1 ug of RNA was subjected to reverse transcription using random hexamers. Across 54 Vbeta and 13 Jbeta, TCR beta CDR3 was amplified with immunoSEQ multiplex PCR. One entry per CDR3 protein, called by TCRdb with MiXCR from the immunoSEQ multiplex PCR reads. The data hold roughly 150,000 distinct CDR3 sequences, with over 85% observed a single time. The CDR3 sequence is 14 residues long. V was cut by 2 bases and J by 8 bases, with 16 bases left in between. Germline V gene sequence: CDR1 SGHRS, CDR2 YFSETQ.

Sequencing was carried out using CD4+ T cells from PBMCs. The TCR originated in a human donor in good health. This chain joins TRBV5-1 and TRBJ1-2; maybe TRBD1 (5 bases). The chain's CDR3 is CASSFGTSEEGYTF. In DNA form, the CDR3 reads TGCGCCAGCAGCTTTGGGACGTCTGAGGAGGGCTACACCTTC.